These T cell receptor beta chains were read from a single sample in a study of PD-L1 blockade in urothelial cancer. Measured with immunoSEQ multiplex PCR; TCRdb has only the in-frame clones, and not every one. The data hold roughly 51,000 clones, with roughly 78% observed a single time. The material sequenced was PBMCs, taken around atezolizumab (anti-PD-L1) treatment. Every receptor here comes from a man aged 65 to 79 with urothelial cancer. Each CDR3 is given with its conserved first and last residue. D genes are given only for firm matches. Clone size appears in some rows only: once, few, many, or a class for an expanded clone.

TRBJ2-2,TRBD2,TRBV28,many,CASSFVIAGINTGELFF,TGTGCCAGCAGTTTCGTGATAGCGGGAATCAACACCGGGGAGCTGTTTTTT
TRBJ2-7,.,TRBV28,.,CASSFPRDIYEQYF,TGTGCCAGCAGTTTCCCCCGGGACATATACGAGCAGTACTTC
TRBJ1-2,.,TRBV6-1,.,CASSEGARGYGYTF,TGTGCCAGCAGTGAGGGAGCCAGGGGATACGGCTACACCTTC
TRBJ1-1,.,TRBV7-9,.,CASSLVSDDEAFF,TGTGCCAGCAGCTTAGTCAGTGATGATGAAGCTTTCTTT
TRBJ2-3,TRBD1,TRBV5-1,.,CASAEAGGADTQYF,TGCGCCAGCGCTGAAGCAGGGGGCGCGGATACGCAGTATTTT
TRBJ2-3,TRBD2,TRBV4-1,.,CASSQVPSGADTQYF,TGCGCCAGCAGCCAAGTCCCTAGCGGAGCAGATACGCAGTATTTT
TRBJ2-5,TRBD1,TRBV13,.,CASSPRQGETQYF,TGTGCCAGCAGCCCGAGACAGGGCGAGACCCAGTACTTC
TRBJ2-1,TRBD2,TRBV5-4,.,CASIAGRNLDNEQFF,TGTGCCAGCATAGCGGGAAGGAATTTGGACAATGAGCAGTTCTTC
TRBJ2-3,.,TRBV5-4,.,CASSLDRSSTDTQYF,TGTGCCAGCAGCTTGGACAGATCAAGCACAGATACGCAGTATTTT
TRBJ1-1,.,TRBV10-1,.,CASSEGDGGEAFF,TGCGCCAGCAGTGAGGGGGACGGGGGAGAAGCTTTCTTT
TRBJ2-3,TRBD1,TRBV29-1,.,CSVRGGTGGVDTQYF,TGCAGCGTTAGGGGCGGGACAGGGGGGGTAGATACGCAGTATTTT
TRBJ2-1,.,TRBV7-3,.,CASSWDSPYYNEQFF,TGTGCCAGCAGCTGGGACTCCCCATACTACAATGAGCAGTTCTTC
TRBJ2-5,.,TRBV5-4,.,CASSLDRETQYF,TGTGCCAGCAGCTTGGACAGGGAGACCCAGTACTTC
TRBJ1-1,.,TRBV7-3,once,CASSRNSNTEAFF,TGTGCCAGCAGCCGTAACAGCAACACTGAAGCTTTCTTT
TRBJ1-1,.,TRBV6-5,.,CASSYSKAWGNTEAFF,TGTGCCAGCAGTTACTCGAAAGCTTGGGGCAACACTGAAGCTTTCTTT
TRBJ2-7,TRBD2,TRBV10-1,.,CASSSGRVSYEQYF,TGCGCCAGCAGCTCCGGGAGGGTTTCCTACGAGCAGTACTTC
TRBJ1-1,TRBD1,TRBV28,.,CATWTGMTEAFF,TGTGCCACTTGGACAGGGATGACTGAAGCTTTCTTT
TRBJ2-7,.,TRBV7-9,few,CASSKTDSYEQYF,TGTGCCAGCAGCAAAACGGACAGCTACGAGCAGTACTTC
TRBJ1-5,.,TRBV9,.,CASSAPNSNQPQHF,TGTGCCAGCAGCGCCCCTAATAGCAATCAGCCCCAGCATTTT
TRBJ2-1,TRBD2,TRBV5-6,few,CASSWSSWREVNEQFF,TGTGCCAGCAGCTGGTCCTCTTGGCGGGAGGTCAATGAGCAGTTCTTC
TRBJ1-1,.,TRBV2,.,CASWRGGTEAFF,TGTGCCAGCTGGCGGGGGGGCACTGAAGCTTTCTTT
TRBJ1-4,TRBD1,TRBV2,.,CASRTPDRAQKLFF,TGTGCCAGCAGGACCCCGGACAGGGCCCAAAAACTGTTTTTT
TRBJ2-7,TRBD2,TRBV4-1,.,CASSLGTGGSYEQYF,TGCGCCAGCAGCCTAGGGACGGGAGGGTCCTACGAGCAGTACTTC
TRBJ2-1,TRBD1,TRBV15,.,CATSSYLQGAALVNEQFF,TGTGCCACCAGCAGTTATCTACAGGGGGCGGCTCTTGTCAATGAGCAGTTCTTC
TRBJ2-2,.,TRBV2,.,CASNPGNTGELFF,TGTGCCAGCAATCCAGGGAACACCGGGGAGCTGTTTTTT
TRBJ2-7,TRBD1,TRBV2,.,CASSGTGGGYEQYF,TGTGCCAGCAGCGGGACAGGGGGGGGGTACGAGCAGTACTTC
TRBJ2-2,TRBD2,TRBV11-2,many,CASSSLAGESGELFF,TGTGCCAGCAGCTCATTAGCGGGAGAGTCCGGGGAGCTGTTTTTT
TRBJ2-5,TRBD2,TRBV25-1,.,CASSERGVGETQYF,TGTGCCAGCAGTGAGCGGGGGGTCGGGGAGACCCAGTACTTC
TRBJ2-1,TRBD2,TRBV2,.,CASRESGLESIEQFF,TGTGCCAGCAGGGAATCGGGACTAGAGTCGATTGAGCAGTTCTTC
TRBJ2-7,TRBD1,TRBV5-1,once,CASSLAGTATYEQYF,TGCGCCAGCAGCTTGGCCGGGACAGCAACCTACGAGCAGTACTTC
TRBJ1-2,TRBD1,TRBV6-5,.,CASTPDRRVYTF,TGTGCCAGCACTCCGGACAGGCGAGTCTACACCTTC
TRBJ2-7,TRBD2,TRBV6-1,few,CASSEEGWRAGVYEQYF,TGTGCCAGCAGTGAAGAGGGGTGGAGGGCGGGAGTTTACGAGCAGTACTTC
TRBJ2-7,.,TRBV6-1,.,CASWAGSSLSYEQYF,TGTGCCAGCTGGGCGGGGTCAAGTCTGTCCTACGAGCAGTACTTC
TRBJ2-1,.,TRBV5-1,.,CASSWGVAGNEQFF,TGCGCCAGCAGTTGGGGGGTGGCGGGCAATGAGCAGTTCTTC
TRBJ2-1,.,TRBV20-1,once,CSANGVEQFF,TGCAGTGCAAACGGGGTTGAGCAGTTCTTC
TRBJ1-5,TRBD1,TRBV28,.,CASSSYIRGNQPQHF,TGTGCCAGCAGTTCCTATATCAGGGGGAATCAGCCCCAGCATTTT
TRBJ2-6,TRBD1,TRBV7-6,.,CASSLAGQGPLGANVLTF,TGTGCCAGCAGCTTAGCGGGACAGGGGCCTTTGGGGGCCAACGTCCTGACTTTC
TRBJ1-1,TRBD1,TRBV19,.,CASSFPGQGGLNTEAFF,TGTGCCAGTAGTTTCCCGGGACAGGGGGGCCTGAACACTGAAGCTTTCTTT
TRBJ2-5,.,TRBV5-1,.,CASSLVPGETQYF,TGCGCCAGCAGCTTGGTGCCGGGAGAGACCCAGTACTTC
TRBJ1-3,.,TRBV12-5,.,CASGSDSSGNTIYF,TGTGCTAGTGGTTCAGACAGCTCTGGAAACACCATATATTTT
TRBJ2-7,.,TRBV5-1,.,CASSAQDSAYEQYF,TGCGCCAGCAGCGCACAGGACAGCGCCTACGAGCAGTACTTC
TRBJ2-3,TRBD1,TRBV4-1,.,CASSQGDRGADTQYF,TGCGCCAGCAGCCAAGGGGACAGGGGGGCAGATACGCAGTATTTT
TRBJ2-2,TRBD2,TRBV2,.,CASTGLAGTGELFF,TGTGCCAGCACTGGACTAGCGGGCACCGGGGAGCTGTTTTTT
TRBJ1-4,TRBD1,TRBV4-1,.,CASSLRPGTGDEKLFF,TGCGCCAGCAGCCTTCGACCCGGGACAGGGGATGAAAAACTGTTTTTT
TRBJ2-2,TRBD1,TRBV28,few,CASSSAGTGTGGELFF,TGTGCCAGCAGTTCCGCGGGGACAGGGACGGGCGGGGAGCTGTTTTTT
TRBJ2-1,.,TRBV14,.,CASSQGLRRGAYNEQFF,TGTGCCAGCAGCCAAGGTCTTAGGAGGGGAGCCTACAATGAGCAGTTCTTC
TRBJ2-3,.,TRBV5-4,many,CASSFADTQYF,TGTGCCAGCAGCTTCGCAGATACGCAGTATTTT
TRBJ2-7,TRBD2,TRBV6-5,.,CASSPLGAGVYEQYF,TGTGCCAGCTCCCCCCTAGGGGCGGGAGTTTACGAGCAGTACTTC
TRBJ1-2,.,TRBV30,.,CAWRGGYGYTF,TGTGCCTGGAGAGGAGGCTATGGCTACACCTTC
TRBJ1-5,TRBD1,TRBV19,.,CASSRTGAGPQPQHF,TGTGCCAGTAGTAGGACAGGGGCCGGACCTCAGCCCCAGCATTTT
TRBJ2-7,TRBD2,TRBV27,.,CASSPRLAGISYEQYF,TGTGCCAGCAGTCCAAGACTAGCGGGGATCTCCTACGAGCAGTACTTC
TRBJ2-7,TRBD1,TRBV2,.,CASRVDRGGEQYF,TGTGCCAGCAGAGTGGACAGGGGTGGCGAGCAGTACTTC
TRBJ2-6,.,TRBV6-5,.,CASSYGYSSGANVLTF,TGTGCCAGCAGTTATGGGTACAGCTCTGGGGCCAACGTCCTGACTTTC
TRBJ1-4,.,TRBV5-1,.,CASSLGAGAGEKLFF,TGCGCCAGCAGCTTGGGGGCAGGGGCGGGTGAAAAACTGTTTTTT
TRBJ2-1,TRBD2,TRBV6-5,.,CASRAGLAGVNEQFF,TGTGCCAGCAGAGCCGGACTAGCGGGAGTAAATGAGCAGTTCTTC
TRBJ2-1,TRBD2,TRBV11-3,.,CASSPQLAAYNEQFF,TGTGCCAGCAGCCCCCAACTAGCGGCCTACAATGAGCAGTTCTTC
TRBJ2-1,TRBD2,TRBV11-2,.,CASSLKARGASGNYNEQFF,TGTGCCAGCAGCTTAAAAGCTCGTGGGGCAAGCGGGAACTACAATGAGCAGTTCTTC
TRBJ2-7,TRBD2,TRBV28,.,CASLPGTSARQQYF,TGTGCCAGCCTACCCGGGACTAGCGCGAGGCAGCAGTACTTC
TRBJ1-3,.,TRBV6-1,.,CASWDMRGNTIYF,TGTGCCAGCTGGGACATGCGCGGAAACACCATATATTTT
TRBJ2-2,TRBD2,TRBV6-6,once,CASSARREGPGELFF,TGTGCCAGCAGCGCTAGGCGGGAGGGCCCCGGGGAGCTGTTTTTT